This TCR beta chain was sequenced for a study of kidney transplant recipient with SARS-CoV-2 infection. TCRdb analysed the reads with MiXCR anew, one entry per CDR3 protein. The sample carries approximately 240,000 distinct CDR3 sequences, more than 25% recorded once. Germline CDR1 reads MDHEN; CDR2 reads SYDVKM. The V and J ends lost 3 bases and 4 bases respectively, with 17 bases between them. CDR3 length equals 16 residues. The sequencing used a blood sample, collected at baseline and between days 110 and 120 from a kidney transplant recipient. The sequence was collected from a male patient between 25 and 40 years old who had COVID-19 and was a kidney transplant recipient. Certain T cells may be donor cells from the graft. V and J are TRBV28 and TRBJ2-3, with a possible D match to TRBD2 (5 bases). CDR3 nucleotide sequence: TGTGCCAGCAGTTTCCCCCCGGGAAAAAGGGCAGATACGCAGTATTTT. Protein sequence: CASSFPPGKRADTQYF.